This entry lists 21 T cell receptor beta chains sequenced from one sample in a study of Graves' ophthalmopathy and Graves' hyperthyroidism (dated by TCRdb to the late 2010s). Sequencing took place on an Illumina HiSeq 2000. TCR beta CDR3 regions were amplified from RNA transcripts for repertoire sequencing. The first round was an RT-PCR using HTBI primers with the Qiagen OneStep RT-PCR kit, and this first round was followed by a second-round multiplex PCR, then size selection and purification. TCRdb trimmed public reads at Q25 via fastp, called clones via MiXCR and kept in-frame beta chains. Entries are consolidated by CDR3 protein sequence, retaining the most common genes and DNA. The sample table shows 620,000 or so distinct CDR3 sequences, and approximately 22% are seen once. The ten largest account for approximately 7% of the sample. Material for sequencing was peripheral blood. Every receptor here comes from a young woman with stable Graves' hyperthyroidism. Some clones in this sample may be carry-over from other donors' samples. Donor details come from another sample of the same person, matched by shared clones.

At least ten counts were recorded for this clonotype. This rearrangement joins TRBV15 to TRBJ2-7; 7 bases are a match to TRBD1. The ends lost 0 bases at V and 4 bases at J; junction bases unmatched: 3. Germline CDR1 is LNHNV and CDR2 is YYDKDF (reference sequence). CDR3 length: 14 amino acids. CDR3 protein: CATSREKGAYEQYF. The CDR3 bases are TGTGCCACCAGCAGAGAAAAGGGGGCGTACGAGCAGTACTTC.

The sample holds many counts of this clonotype. This CDR3 is missing its conserved last phenylalanine or tryptophan, likely due to a read error. This chain links TRBV5-5 with TRBJ1-1; no firm D call. This CDR3 is 13 amino acids long. In germline, CDR1 is SGHKS, CDR2 YYEKEE (reference sequence). Trimming removed 3 bases from V and 4 bases from J, with 10 bases in between. This CDR3 is CASSSSPGTEAFS. The DNA for the CDR3 is TGTGCCAGCAGCTCCTCTCCGGGCACTGAAGCTTTCTCT.

The chain combines TRBV20-1 with TRBJ1-1; no clear D gene. Trimming pared 5 bases from V and 6 bases from J, leaving 28 bases between. Germline V gene lookup returns CDR1 DFQATT and CDR2 SNEGSKA (reference sequence). This CDR3 is 17 amino acids long. The CDR3 bases are TGCAGTGCTGAACTCGCCGCTAGTGGGATATGGAGCCCTGAAGCTTTCTTT. It encodes CSAELAASGIWSPEAFF.

The chain recombines TRBV3-1 with TRBJ2-7, with a weak D call TRBD1 (5 bases). V shed 0 bases and J shed 5 bases, with 20 bases lying between them. Germline CDR1 and CDR2: LGHDT and YNNKEL (reference sequence). The length of the CDR3 is 17 residues. The CDR3 nucleotides are TGTGCCAGCAGCCAAGAAGGTGGGGCAGGGTGGACCGACGAGCAGTACTTC. Translating it yields CASSQEGGAGWTDEQYF.

The chain recombines TRBV6-1 with TRBJ1-1, with 12 bases identical to TRBD1. With 5 bases clipped from V and 7 bases from J, the junction kept 11 bases outside the gene matches. From germline, CDR1 is MNHNS and CDR2 SASEGT. The CDR3 length is 16 residues. This chain's CDR3 is CASSRDRGRMGGEAFF. The CDR3 nucleotides read TGTGCCAGCAGTCGGGACAGGGGGCGCATGGGCGGTGAAGCTTTCTTT.

This clonotype was seen only once. The chain recombines TRBV6-2 or TRBV6-3 with TRBJ1-2, with D unclear. The V gene's germline CDR1 is MNHEY and CDR2 SVGEGT. V was trimmed by 7 bases and J by 4 bases, leaving 13 bases between them. The CDR3 has 13 residues. CDR3 protein: CASTHGLLYGYTF. CDR3 sequence (DNA): TGTGCCAGCACCCACGGCCTCCTCTATGGCTACACCTTC.

A few counts support this clonotype. It may be a read error: a sequence one base away is much more abundant. The chain carries TRBV3-1 and TRBJ2-7, with TRBD1 identical over 9 bases. Unmatched junction bases numbered 3, after V lost 4 bases and J lost 5 bases. The CDR3 spans 13 residues. Germline V lookup: CDR1 LGHDT, CDR2 YNNKEL (reference sequence). CDR3 sequence: CASSRDRAHEQYF. Here the CDR3 DNA reads TGTGCCAGCAGCCGGGACAGGGCCCACGAGCAGTACTTC.

This clonotype was counted at least ten times. This chain uses TRBV6-2 or TRBV6-3 with TRBJ2-5, with unresolved D. The V end lost 8 bases, the J end lost 0 bases, and 7 bases lay between the germline ends. The CDR3 extends over 12 amino acids. Germline V lookup: CDR1 MNHEY, CDR2 SVGEGT. As DNA, the CDR3 is TGTGCCAGCGGGAACCACCAAGAGACCCAGTACTTC. Amino acid sequence: CASGNHQETQYF.

There are many counts of this clonotype. This chain joins TRBV20-1 and TRBJ1-6; D call uncertain. The CDR3 has 14 residues. The germline V and J ends were trimmed by 3 bases and 5 bases, with 11 bases remaining between them. The V gene's germline CDR1 is DFQATT and CDR2 SNEGSKA (reference sequence). DNA of the CDR3: TGCAGTGCTAGTATGGGAGCGGATAATTCACCCCTCCACTTT. Protein sequence: CSASMGADNSPLHF.

The chain recombines TRBV11-1 with TRBJ2-7; either TRBD1 or TRBD2 may supply D (6 bases each). The germline V gene encodes CDR1 SGHAT and CDR2 FQDESV (reference sequence). This CDR3 is built from 16 residues. V was clipped by 4 bases and J by 0 bases, with 16 bases between them. CDR3 sequence reads: CASSSPGGRSSYEQYF. DNA for the CDR3: TGTGCCAGCAGCTCCCCCGGGGGCCGCAGCTCCTACGAGCAGTACTTC.

At least ten counts were recorded for this clonotype. The chain recombines TRBV6-1 with TRBJ2-7; D uncertain. Per the germline V gene, CDR1 is MNHNS and CDR2 is SASEGT. CDR3 length: 13 residues. V shed 7 bases and J shed 2 bases, with 12 bases lying between them. CDR3 amino acids: CASTPDGAYEQYF. In DNA, the CDR3 is TGTGCCAGCACCCCGGACGGAGCCTACGAGCAGTACTTC.

This clonotype was counted many times. CDR3 protein: CASRGGDRGSSGQYF. CDR3 sequence (DNA): TGTGCCAGCAGGGGAGGGGACAGGGGTTCGAGTGGGCAGTACTTC. The V gene is TRBV28, the J gene TRBJ2-7; 10 positions match TRBD1. The CDR3 is made up of 15 amino acids. Germline CDR1 is MDHEN and CDR2 is SYDVKM. The J segment lost 9 bases and the V segment lost 6 bases, leaving 14 bases of the junction unmatched. Full variable domain (outside the CDR3, taken from reference TRBV28 and TRBJ2-7): DVKVTQSSRYLVKRTGEKVFLECVQDMDHENMFWYRQDPGLGLRLIYFSYDVKMKEKGDIPEGYSVSREKKERFSLILESASTNQTSMYLCASRGGDRGSSGQYFGPGTRLTVT.

This clonotype was observed at least ten times. V gene TRBV28 combines with J gene TRBJ1-3; D might be TRBD1 (5 bases). CDR1 is MDHEN, CDR2 SYDVKM, per germline. Trimming pared 5 bases from V and 0 bases from J, leaving 11 bases between. The CDR3 spans 15 residues. CDR3 bases: TGTGCCAGCAGTACGGGGGGATTCTCTGGAAACACCATATATTTT. It encodes CASSTGGFSGNTIYF.

This clonotype has ten or more counts. The rearrangement joins TRBV7-6 to TRBJ1-5; D is possibly TRBD1 (5 bases). The CDR3 contains 13 residues. The V and J ends lost 5 bases and 4 bases respectively, with 9 bases between them. CDR1 and CDR2 (germline): SGHVS, FNYEAQ. The CDR3 DNA follows: TGTGCCAGCAGCGCTAACAGGAATCAGCCCCAGCATTTT. Protein sequence: CASSANRNQPQHF.

This clonotype was seen repeatedly, ten times or more. The rearrangement uses TRBV6-1 and TRBJ1-1; TRBD1 might be the D (5 bases). In germline, CDR1 is MNHNS, CDR2 SASEGT. Trimming shortened V by 3 bases and J by 7 bases, and 9 bases separated the two germline ends. This CDR3 is built from 12 residues. This CDR3 reads CASSERGSEAFF. Here the CDR3 DNA reads TGTGCCAGCAGTGAGAGGGGTAGTGAAGCTTTCTTT.

This clonotype appeared many times. This sequence joins TRBV7-2 and TRBJ1-2; 8 bases are a match to TRBD1. CDR3 length equals 15 residues. The germline V gene has CDR1 SGHTA and CDR2 FQGNSA. V lost 5 bases, J lost 7 bases, and 12 bases stayed unmatched. CDR3 in amino acids: CASSLQEAGGGGYTF. DNA for the CDR3: TGTGCCAGCAGCCTCCAAGAAGCAGGGGGCGGTGGCTACACCTTC.

This chain links TRBV27 with TRBJ1-1, with a weak D call TRBD1 (5 bases). This CDR3 has 14 amino acids. With 5 bases removed from V and 4 bases from J, the gap between germline ends came to 14 bases. Germline-derived CDR1 and CDR2 are MNHEY and SMNVEV (reference sequence). The CDR3: CASSPVTRGTEAFF. For the CDR3, the DNA is TGTGCCAGCAGTCCGGTTACGAGGGGCACTGAAGCTTTCTTT.

Ten or more counts support this clonotype. This chain uses TRBV12-3 or TRBV12-4 with TRBJ1-1; D remains ambiguous. Trimming took off 5 bases at V and 10 bases at J, with 14 bases between the two ends. The CDR3 covers 12 residues. The CDR3 here is CASSETSRRAFF. The DNA for the CDR3 is TGTGCCAGCAGTGAGACATCCAGGAGAGCTTTCTTT.

This clonotype was seen ten or more times. The chain couples TRBV20-1 to TRBJ1-2, with D uncertain. Germline loops: CDR1 DFQATT, CDR2 SNEGSKA (reference sequence). V lost 2 bases, J lost 6 bases, and 13 bases lay in between. CDR3 size: 13 residues. CDR3 protein: CSARYPGLNGYTF. For the CDR3, the DNA is TGCAGTGCTAGATATCCAGGTCTTAATGGCTACACCTTC.

Ten or more counts support this clonotype. The J gene is TRBJ2-7, the V gene TRBV28; D call uncertain. Germline values: CDR1 MDHEN, CDR2 SYDVKM. This CDR3 has 15 residues. The V end was cut by 3 bases, the J end by 5 bases, with 17 bases between. The CDR3 nucleotides read TGTGCCAGCAGTTTTATGGTACTGGGCGCAGACGAGCAGTACTTC. It specifies CASSFMVLGADEQYF.

Many counts were recorded for this clonotype. CDR3 protein: CASTSDHLETQYF. In DNA form, the CDR3 reads TGCGCCAGCACCTCGGACCACCTAGAGACCCAGTACTTC. The chain combines TRBV4-1 with TRBJ2-5; D not resolved. The germline V gene has CDR1 MGHRA and CDR2 YSYEKL. V dropped 7 bases and J dropped 4 bases, with 13 bases sitting between them. The CDR3 length is 13 residues.